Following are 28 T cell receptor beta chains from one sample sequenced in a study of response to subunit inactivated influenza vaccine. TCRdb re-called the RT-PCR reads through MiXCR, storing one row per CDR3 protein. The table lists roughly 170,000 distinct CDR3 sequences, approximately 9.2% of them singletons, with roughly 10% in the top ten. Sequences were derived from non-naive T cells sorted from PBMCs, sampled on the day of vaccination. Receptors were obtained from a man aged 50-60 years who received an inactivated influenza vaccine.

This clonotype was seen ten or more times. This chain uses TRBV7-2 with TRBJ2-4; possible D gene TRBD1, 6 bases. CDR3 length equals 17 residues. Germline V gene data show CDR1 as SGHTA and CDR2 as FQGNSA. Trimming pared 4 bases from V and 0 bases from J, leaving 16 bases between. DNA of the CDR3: TGTGCCAGCAGCTCCTTTAGGACAGTACTAGCCAAAAACATTCAGTACTTC. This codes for CASSSFRTVLAKNIQYF.

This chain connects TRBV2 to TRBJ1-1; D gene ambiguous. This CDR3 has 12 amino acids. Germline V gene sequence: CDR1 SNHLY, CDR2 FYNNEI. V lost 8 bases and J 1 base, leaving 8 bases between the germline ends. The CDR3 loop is CASSMRNTEAFF. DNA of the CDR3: TGTGCCAGCTCTATGAGGAACACTGAAGCTTTCTTT.

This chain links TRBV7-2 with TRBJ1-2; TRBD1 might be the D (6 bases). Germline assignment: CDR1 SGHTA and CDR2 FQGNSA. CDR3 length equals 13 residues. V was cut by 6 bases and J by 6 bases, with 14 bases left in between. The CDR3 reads CASSSRQVDGYTF. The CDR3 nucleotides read TGTGCCAGCAGTTCCCGACAGGTTGATGGCTACACCTTC. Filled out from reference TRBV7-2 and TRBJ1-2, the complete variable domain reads GAGVSQSPSNKVTEKGKDVELRCDPISGHTALYWYRQSLGQGLEFLIYFQGNSAPDKSGLPSDRFSAERTGGSVSTLTIQRTQQEDSAVYLCASSSRQVDGYTFGSGTRLTVV.

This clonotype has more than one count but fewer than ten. CDR3 residues: CASSMTGIRNQPQHF. The CDR3 region has the DNA TGTGCCAGCAGCATGACAGGGATACGCAATCAGCCCCAGCATTTT. This chain links TRBV12-3 or TRBV12-4 with TRBJ1-5; 7 bases are a match to TRBD1. Losses at the gene ends were 6 bases for V and 2 bases for J; bases not matched to a gene: 7. This CDR3 has 15 residues.

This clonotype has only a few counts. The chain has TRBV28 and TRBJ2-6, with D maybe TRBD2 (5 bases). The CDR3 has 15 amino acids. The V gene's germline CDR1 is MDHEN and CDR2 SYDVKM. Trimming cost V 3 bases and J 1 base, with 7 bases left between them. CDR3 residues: CASSFSGSGANVLTF. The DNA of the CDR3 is TGTGCCAGCAGTTTCTCGGGGTCTGGGGCCAACGTCCTGACTTTC. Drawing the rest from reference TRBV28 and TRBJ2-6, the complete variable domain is DVKVTQSSRYLVKRTGEKVFLECVQDMDHENMFWYRQDPGLGLRLIYFSYDVKMKEKGDIPEGYSVSREKKERFSLILESASTNQTSMYLCASSFSGSGANVLTFGAGSRLTVL.

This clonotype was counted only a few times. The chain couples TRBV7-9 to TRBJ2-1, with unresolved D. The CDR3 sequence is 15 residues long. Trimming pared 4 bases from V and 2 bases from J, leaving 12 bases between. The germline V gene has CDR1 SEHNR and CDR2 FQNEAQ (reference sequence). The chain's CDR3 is CASSSAFKPYNEQFF. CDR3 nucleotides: TGTGCCAGCAGCTCGGCTTTTAAACCCTACAATGAGCAGTTCTTC.

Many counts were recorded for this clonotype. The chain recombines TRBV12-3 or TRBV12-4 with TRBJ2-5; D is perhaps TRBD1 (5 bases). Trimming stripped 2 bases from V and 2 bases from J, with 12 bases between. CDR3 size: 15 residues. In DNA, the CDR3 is TGTGCCAGCAGTTTACGGCGTCAGGGACAAGAGACCCAGTACTTC. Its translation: CASSLRRQGQETQYF.

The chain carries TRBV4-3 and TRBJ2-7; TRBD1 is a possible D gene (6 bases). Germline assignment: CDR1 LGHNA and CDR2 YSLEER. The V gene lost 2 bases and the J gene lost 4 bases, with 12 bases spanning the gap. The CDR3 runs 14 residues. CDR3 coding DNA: TGCGCCAGCAGCCAATACCGGGACACTTACGAGCAGTACTTC. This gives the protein CASSQYRDTYEQYF.

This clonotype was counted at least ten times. The CDR3, as DNA: TGTGCCAGCAGTCGACTCGGGACAGGGCTAGAAGAGCAGTACTTC. This codes for CASSRLGTGLEEQYF. The chain carries TRBV28 and TRBJ2-7; TRBD1 matches 9 bases. V lost 5 bases, J lost 7 bases, and 12 bases stayed unmatched. The germline CDR1 and CDR2 sequences are MDHEN and SYDVKM. This CDR3 has 15 amino acids.

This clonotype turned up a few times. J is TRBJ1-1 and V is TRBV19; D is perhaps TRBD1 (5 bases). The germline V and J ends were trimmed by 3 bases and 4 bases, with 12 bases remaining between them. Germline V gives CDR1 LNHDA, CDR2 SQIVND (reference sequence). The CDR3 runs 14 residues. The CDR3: CASSIRGFGTEAFF. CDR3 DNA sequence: TGTGCCAGTAGTATTAGGGGCTTTGGCACTGAAGCTTTCTTT. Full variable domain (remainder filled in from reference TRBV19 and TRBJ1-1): DGGITQSPKYLFRKEGQNVTLSCEQNLNHDAMYWYRQDPGQGLRLIYYSQIVNDFQKGDIAEGYSVSREKKESFPLTVTSAQKNPTAFYLCASSIRGFGTEAFFGQGTRLTVV.

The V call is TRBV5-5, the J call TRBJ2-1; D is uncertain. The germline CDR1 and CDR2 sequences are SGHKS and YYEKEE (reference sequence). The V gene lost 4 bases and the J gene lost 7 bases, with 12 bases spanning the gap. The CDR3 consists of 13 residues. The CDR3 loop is CASSPPAGNEQFF. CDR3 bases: TGTGCCAGCAGCCCCCCAGCAGGTAATGAGCAGTTCTTC.

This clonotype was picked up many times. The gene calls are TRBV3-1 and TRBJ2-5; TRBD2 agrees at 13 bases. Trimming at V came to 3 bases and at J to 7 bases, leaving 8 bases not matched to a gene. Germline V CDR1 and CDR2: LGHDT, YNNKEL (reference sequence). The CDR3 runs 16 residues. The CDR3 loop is CASSHPGLAGDGTQYF. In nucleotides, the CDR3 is TGTGCCAGCAGCCATCCTGGACTAGCGGGAGACGGGACCCAGTACTTC.

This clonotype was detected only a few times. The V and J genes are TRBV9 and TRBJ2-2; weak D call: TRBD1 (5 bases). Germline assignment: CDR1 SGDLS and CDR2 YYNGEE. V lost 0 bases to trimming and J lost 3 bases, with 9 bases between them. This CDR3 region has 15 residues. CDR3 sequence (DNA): TGTGCCAGCAGCGTAGGAGCAGGGCACACCGGGGAGCTGTTTTTT. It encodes CASSVGAGHTGELFF.

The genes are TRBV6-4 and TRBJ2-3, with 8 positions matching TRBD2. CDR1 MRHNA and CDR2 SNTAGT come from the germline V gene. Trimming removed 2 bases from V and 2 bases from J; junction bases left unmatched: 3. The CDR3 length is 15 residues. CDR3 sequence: CASSDAGGPTDTQYF. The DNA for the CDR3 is TGTGCCAGCAGTGACGCGGGGGGCCCCACAGATACGCAGTATTTT.

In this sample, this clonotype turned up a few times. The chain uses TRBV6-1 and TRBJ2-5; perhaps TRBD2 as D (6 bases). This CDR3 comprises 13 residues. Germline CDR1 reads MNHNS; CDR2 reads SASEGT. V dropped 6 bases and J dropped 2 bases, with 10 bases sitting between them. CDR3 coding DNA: TGTGCCAGCAGCTGGGGGGTACAAGAGACCCAGTACTTC. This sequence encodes CASSWGVQETQYF.

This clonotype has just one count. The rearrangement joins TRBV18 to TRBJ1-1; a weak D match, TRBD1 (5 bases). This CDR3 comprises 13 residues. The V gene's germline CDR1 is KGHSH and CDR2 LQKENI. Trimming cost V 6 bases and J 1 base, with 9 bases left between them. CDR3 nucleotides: TGTGCCAGCTCCCACGACAGGAACACTGAAGCTTTCTTT. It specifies CASSHDRNTEAFF. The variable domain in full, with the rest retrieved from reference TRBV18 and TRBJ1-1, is NAGVMQNPRHLVRRRGQEARLRCSPMKGHSHVYWYRQLPEEGLKFMVYLQKENIIDESGMPKERFSAEFPKEGPSILRIQQVVRGDSAAYFCASSHDRNTEAFFGQGTRLTVV.

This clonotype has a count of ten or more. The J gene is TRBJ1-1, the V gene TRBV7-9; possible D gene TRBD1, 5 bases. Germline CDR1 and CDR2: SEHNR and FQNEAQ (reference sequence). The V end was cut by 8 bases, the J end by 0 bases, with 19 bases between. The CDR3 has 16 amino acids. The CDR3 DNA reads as TGTGCCAGCCCGGGCGAAGGGAGGGGTTTGAACACTGAAGCTTTCTTT. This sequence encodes CASPGEGRGLNTEAFF.

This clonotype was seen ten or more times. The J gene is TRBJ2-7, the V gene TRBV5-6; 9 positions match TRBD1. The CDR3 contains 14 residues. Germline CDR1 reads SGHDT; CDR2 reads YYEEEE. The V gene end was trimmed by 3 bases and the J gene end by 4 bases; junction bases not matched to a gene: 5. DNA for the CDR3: TGTGCCAGCAGCTCCTGGGACAGGGAATACGAGCAGTACTTC. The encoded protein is CASSSWDREYEQYF.

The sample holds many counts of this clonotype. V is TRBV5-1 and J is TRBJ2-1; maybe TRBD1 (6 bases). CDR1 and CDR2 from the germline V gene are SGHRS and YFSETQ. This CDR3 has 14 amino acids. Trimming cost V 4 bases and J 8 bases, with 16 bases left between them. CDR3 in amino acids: CASSLRQVQDEQFF. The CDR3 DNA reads TGCGCCAGCAGCCTTCGACAGGTTCAGGATGAGCAGTTCTTC.

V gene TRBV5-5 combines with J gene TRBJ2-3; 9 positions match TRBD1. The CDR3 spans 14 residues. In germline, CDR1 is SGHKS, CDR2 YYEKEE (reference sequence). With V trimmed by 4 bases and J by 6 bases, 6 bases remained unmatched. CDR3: CASSGGQGADTQYF. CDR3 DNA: TGTGCCAGCAGCGGGGGACAGGGAGCGGATACGCAGTATTTT.

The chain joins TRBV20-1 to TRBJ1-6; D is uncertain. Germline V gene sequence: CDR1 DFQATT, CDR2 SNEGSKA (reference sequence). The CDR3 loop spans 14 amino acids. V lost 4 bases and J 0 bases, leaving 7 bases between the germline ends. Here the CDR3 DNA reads TGCAGTGCTATGGAGAGCTCCTATAATTCACCCCTCCACTTT. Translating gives CSAMESSYNSPLHF.

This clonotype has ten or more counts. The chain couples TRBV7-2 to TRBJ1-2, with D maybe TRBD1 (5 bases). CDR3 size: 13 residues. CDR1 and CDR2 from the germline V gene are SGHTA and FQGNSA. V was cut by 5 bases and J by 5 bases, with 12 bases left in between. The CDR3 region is CASSPGAMYGYTF. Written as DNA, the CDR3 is TGTGCCAGCAGCCCCGGGGCCATGTATGGCTACACCTTC.

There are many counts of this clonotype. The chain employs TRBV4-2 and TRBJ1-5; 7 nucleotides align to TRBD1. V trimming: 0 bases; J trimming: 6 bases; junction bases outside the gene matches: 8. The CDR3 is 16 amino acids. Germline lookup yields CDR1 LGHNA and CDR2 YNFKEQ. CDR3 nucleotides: TGTGCCAGCAGCCAAGATAGAGGGGGCGCGGGTCAGCCCCAGCATTTT. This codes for CASSQDRGGAGQPQHF.

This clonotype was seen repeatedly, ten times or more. The CDR3 DNA reads TGTGCCAGCAGTCCGGGACTAGCGGGAGGTCTGTCCTACAATGAGCAGTTCTTC. It is translated as CASSPGLAGGLSYNEQFF. V gene TRBV12-3 or TRBV12-4 combines with J gene TRBJ2-1; TRBD2 agrees at 15 bases. This CDR3 region has 18 residues. With 5 bases clipped from V and 1 base from J, the junction kept 6 bases outside the gene matches.

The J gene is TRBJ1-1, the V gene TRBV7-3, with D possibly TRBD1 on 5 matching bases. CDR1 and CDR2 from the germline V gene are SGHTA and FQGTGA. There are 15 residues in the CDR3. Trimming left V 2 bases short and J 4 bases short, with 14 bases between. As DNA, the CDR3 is TGTGCCAGCAGCTTACTTCCCGGACACACCACTGAAGCTTTCTTT. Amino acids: CASSLLPGHTTEAFF.

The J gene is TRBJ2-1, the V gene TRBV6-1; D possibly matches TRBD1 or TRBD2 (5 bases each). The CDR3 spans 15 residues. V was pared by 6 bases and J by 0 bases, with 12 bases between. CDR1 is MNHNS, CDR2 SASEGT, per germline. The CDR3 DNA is TGTGCCAGCAGCTGGGACGCTAGCTCCTACAATGAGCAGTTCTTC. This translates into CASSWDASSYNEQFF.

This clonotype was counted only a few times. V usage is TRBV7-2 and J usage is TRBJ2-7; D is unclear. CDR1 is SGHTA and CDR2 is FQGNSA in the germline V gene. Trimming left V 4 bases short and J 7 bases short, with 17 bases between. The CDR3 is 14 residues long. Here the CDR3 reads CASSSTPRVGEQYF. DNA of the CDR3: TGTGCCAGCAGCTCCACCCCCCGGGTTGGAGAGCAGTACTTC. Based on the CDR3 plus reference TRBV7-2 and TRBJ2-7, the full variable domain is GAGVSQSPSNKVTEKGKDVELRCDPISGHTALYWYRQSLGQGLEFLIYFQGNSAPDKSGLPSDRFSAERTGGSVSTLTIQRTQQEDSAVYLCASSSTPRVGEQYFGPGTRLTVT.

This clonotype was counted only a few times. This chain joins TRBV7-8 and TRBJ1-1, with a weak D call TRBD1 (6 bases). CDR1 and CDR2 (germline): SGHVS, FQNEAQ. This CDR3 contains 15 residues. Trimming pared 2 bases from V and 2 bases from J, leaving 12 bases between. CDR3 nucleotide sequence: TGTGCCAGCAGCTTAAAGTGGACAGCAAACACTGAAGCTTTCTTT. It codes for CASSLKWTANTEAFF.